This T cell receptor (beta chain) was identified in a study of T cells in narcolepsy. Looking at the study overall: Healthy controls were enrolled alongside patients with narcolepsy type 1 or type 2.

To note about this clone: The antigen remains undetermined.

Study observations and caveats: Reportedly, autoreactive clonotypes were serially detected in patients' blood but not controls'. Autoreactive clone sequences were missing from some blood memory CD4+ repertoires. HCRT-specific and TRIB2-specific autoreactive clonotypes appeared among same-patient CSF and blood CD4+ clonotypes.

Profiled with immunoSEQ multiplex PCR; TCRdb holds only in-frame clones, not every one. The table lists some 30,000 clones, roughly 80% of them singletons. This TCR came from a human donor in good health. The sequenced sample consisted of memory (CD45RA-) CD4+ T cells from blood.

The CDR3 region has the DNA TGTGCCAGCAGTGAAGCAGAGGGGATGAACACTGAAGCTTTCTTT. Its translation: CASSEAEGMNTEAFF. The genes are TRBV6-1 and TRBJ1-1; possible D gene TRBD1, 5 bases. CDR3 length equals 15 residues. CDR1 is MNHNS and CDR2 is SASEGT in the germline V gene. The V and J ends lost 0 bases and 0 bases respectively, with 8 bases between them.